What follows are 18 T cell receptor beta chains derived from one specimen sequenced in a study of radiotherapy plus CTLA-4 blockade in lung cancer. Sequenced by immunoSEQ multiplex PCR; TCRdb stores in-frame clones only, minus some. Of more than 65,000 clones in the sample, less than 90% were seen once. This specimen consisted of peripheral blood, obtained from a patient treated with radiotherapy plus ipilimumab. These receptors came from a human donor with non-small cell lung cancer who had stable disease on radiotherapy plus ipilimumab.

This clone was observed once. The rearrangement links TRBV6-4 to TRBJ2-4; possibly TRBD1 for D (6 bases). The length of the CDR3 is 15 residues. Trimming removed 4 bases at V and 0 bases at J, with 10 bases between. Germline CDR1 MRHNA, CDR2 SNTAGT. The CDR3 nucleotides are TGTGCCAGCAGTGGGGACACCTTAGCCAAAAACATTCAGTACTTC. Its protein product is CASSGDTLAKNIQYF.

The table lists this clone with a few counts. The rearrangement joins TRBV7-3 to TRBJ1-6; D remains unclear. The V gene lost 2 bases and the J gene lost 10 bases, with 15 bases spanning the gap. Looked up from germline, CDR1 is SGHTA and CDR2 is FQGTGA. The CDR3 length is 15 residues. Here the CDR3 reads CASSLGPHGGSPLHF. Here the CDR3 DNA reads TGTGCCAGCAGCTTAGGGCCCCACGGTGGGTCACCCCTCCACTTT.

The rearrangement uses TRBV7-8 and TRBJ1-6; D remains unclear. The CDR3 covers 14 residues. The germline V and J ends were trimmed by 2 bases and 10 bases, with 12 bases remaining between them. CDR1 and CDR2 (germline): SGHVS, FQNEAQ. CDR3 protein: CASSLSVLPSPLHF. The CDR3 coding sequence is TGTGCCAGCAGCTTATCGGTCCTCCCGTCACCCCTCCACTTT.

This clone was counted between two and nine times. The gene calls are TRBV5-4 and TRBJ2-7, with 15 bases fitting TRBD2. Germline lookup yields CDR1 SGHNT and CDR2 YYREEE (reference sequence). The trim removed 0 bases at V and 6 bases at J, leaving 1 base unmatched. The CDR3 loop spans 15 amino acids. Here the CDR3 DNA reads TGTGCCAGCAGCTTGGGGGGACTAGCGGGAGGCGAGCAGTACTTC. Amino acid sequence: CASSLGGLAGGEQYF. The variable domain in full, with the rest retrieved from reference TRBV5-4 and TRBJ2-7, is ETGVTQSPTHLIKTRGQQVTLRCSSQSGHNTVSWYQQALGQGPQFIFQYYREEENGRGNFPPRFSGLQFPNYSSELNVNALELDDSALYLCASSLGGLAGGEQYFGPGTRLTVT.

The CDR3 bases are TGTGCCAGCATGGTTGCTAGCGGGAGGGCCATGGATACGCAGTATTTT. Translating it yields CASMVASGRAMDTQYF. The chain carries TRBV2 and TRBJ2-3, with 12 bases lining up with TRBD2. Germline assignment: CDR1 SNHLY and CDR2 FYNNEI. CDR3 length: 16 residues. V lost 7 bases to trimming and J lost 6 bases; unmatched junction nucleotides: 11. The full variable domain, its missing parts supplied by reference TRBV2 and TRBJ2-3, is EPEVTQTPSHQVTQMGQEVILRCVPISNHLYFYWYRQILGQKVEFLVSFYNNEISEKSEIFDDQFSVERPDGSNFTLKIRSTKLEDSAMYFCASMVASGRAMDTQYFGPGTRLTVL.

The chain uses TRBV7-9 and TRBJ2-7; D assignment may be TRBD1 or TRBD2 (5 bases each). Germline V gives CDR1 SEHNR, CDR2 FQNEAQ (reference sequence). Trimming removed 6 bases at V and 7 bases at J, with 13 bases between. The length of the CDR3 is 12 residues. Here the CDR3 reads CASSFQGVEQYF. The CDR3, as DNA: TGTGCCAGCAGTTTCCAGGGAGTTGAGCAGTACTTC.

CDR3 protein: CASRGDRAPTDTQYF. Here the CDR3 DNA reads TGTGCCAGCAGGGGGGACAGGGCCCCGACGGATACGCAGTATTTT. This chain links TRBV6-1 with TRBJ2-3; 9 positions match TRBD1. The V and J ends lost 6 bases and 6 bases, in that order; junction bases with no gene match: 10. Germline-derived CDR1 and CDR2 are MNHNS and SASEGT. The CDR3 consists of 15 residues.

The CDR3 protein is CASSAREGFFQPQHF. The CDR3 DNA reads as TGTGCCAGCAGCGCACGCGAGGGTTTCTTCCAGCCCCAGCATTTT. The chain combines TRBV9 with TRBJ1-5; no reliable D call. Germline values: CDR1 SGDLS, CDR2 YYNGEE. There are 15 residues in the CDR3. The V end was cut by 3 bases, the J end by 7 bases, with 17 bases between.

This clone was detected only once. Here the CDR3 reads CASILPHPNTEAFF. For the CDR3, the DNA is TGTGCCAGCATTCTCCCCCATCCGAACACTGAAGCTTTCTTT. The chain joins TRBV6-6 to TRBJ1-1; no reliable D call. The CDR3 consists of 14 residues. The germline CDR1 and CDR2 sequences are MNHNY and SVGAGI (reference sequence). The germline V and J ends were trimmed by 7 bases and 1 base, with 13 bases remaining between them.

The chain has TRBV6-1 and TRBJ1-6; 7 bases map to TRBD1. Germline V gene lookup returns CDR1 MNHNS and CDR2 SASEGT. Trimming at V came to 6 bases and at J to 18 bases, leaving 14 bases not matched to a gene. The CDR3 is made up of 13 amino acids. In nucleotides, the CDR3 is TGTGCCAGCAGCCCCAAGGGGGCCAGATCTACCCACTTT. Translated: CASSPKGARSTHF.

This chain connects TRBV4-1 to TRBJ2-1, with unresolved D. The CDR3 sequence is 15 residues long. Germline V gene data show CDR1 as MGHRA and CDR2 as YSYEKL. The V end lost 2 bases, the J end lost 6 bases, and 14 bases lay between the germline ends. This CDR3 reads CASSQTETGFNEQFF. DNA for the CDR3: TGCGCCAGCAGCCAAACGGAGACTGGCTTCAATGAGCAGTTCTTC.

Only a few counts were recorded for this clone. This chain connects TRBV5-1 to TRBJ2-4, with D maybe TRBD2 (6 bases). CDR3 length: 17 amino acids. The germline V gene encodes CDR1 SGHRS and CDR2 YFSETQ. Trimming pared 2 bases from V and 3 bases from J, leaving 18 bases between. The CDR3 nucleotides are TGCGCCAGCAGCTTAACGATGGGCGGGGAGCGCAAAAACATTCAGTACTTC. This gives the protein CASSLTMGGERKNIQYF.

The chain recombines TRBV7-9 with TRBJ2-7, with D perhaps TRBD1 or TRBD2 (5 bases each). Trimming removed 1 base from V and 6 bases from J, with 13 bases in between. The CDR3 runs to 14 residues. The V gene's germline CDR1 is SEHNR and CDR2 FQNEAQ (reference sequence). CDR3 DNA sequence: TGTGCCAGCAGCTTAGGGGCAGGGAGTGGCGAGCAGTACTTC. It translates to CASSLGAGSGEQYF.

The genes are TRBV19 and TRBJ2-7; tentatively, D is TRBD1 (5 bases). The length of the CDR3 is 14 residues. In germline, CDR1 is LNHDA, CDR2 SQIVND (reference sequence). V was cut by 4 bases and J by 5 bases, with 15 bases left in between. CDR3 protein: CASSKGLRIDEQYF. CDR3 DNA: TGTGCCAGTAGTAAGGGGTTGAGGATTGACGAGCAGTACTTC.

The gene calls are TRBV2 and TRBJ1-6; 7 bases agree with TRBD1. The germline CDR1 and CDR2 sequences are SNHLY and FYNNEI. After removal of 8 bases from V and 9 bases from J, the junction contained 4 bases not matched to a gene. The CDR3 runs 12 residues. The CDR3 protein is CASLQGSSPLHF. The CDR3 DNA sequence: TGTGCCAGCTTACAGGGGAGTTCACCCCTCCACTTT.

The rearrangement links TRBV7-2 to TRBJ2-7, with 9 bases matching TRBD1. In germline, CDR1 is SGHTA, CDR2 FQGNSA. CDR3 length equals 14 residues. With 5 bases clipped from V and 1 base from J, the junction kept 3 bases outside the gene matches. The CDR3 here is CASSLQGASYEQYF. As DNA, the CDR3 is TGTGCCAGCAGCCTACAGGGGGCGTCCTACGAGCAGTACTTC.

The chain couples TRBV25-1 to TRBJ2-3, with D uncertain. The CDR3 spans 15 residues. Trimming removed 6 bases at V and 0 bases at J, with 13 bases between. From germline, CDR1 is MGHDK and CDR2 SYGVNS. The CDR3 DNA is TGTGCCAGCAGCAACCCCCCGAGGAGCACAGATACGCAGTATTTT. It encodes CASSNPPRSTDTQYF.

In DNA, the CDR3 is TGTGCCAGCAGTTCCGGACAGTCTGAAGCTTTCTTT. Translation: CASSSGQSEAFF. This chain links TRBV6-5 with TRBJ1-1; possible D gene TRBD1, 6 bases. The V gene lost 4 bases and the J gene lost 6 bases, with 9 bases spanning the gap. The length of the CDR3 is 12 residues. Per germline, CDR1 MNHEY and CDR2 SVGAGI.